This TCR beta chain is from a study of beta chain features in type 1 diabetes. The overall study: Across all samples, approximately 110,000,000 sorted cells were examined.

Every bit of the isolated RNA underwent reverse transcription, so sequencing read expressed TCRB transcripts. Method: immunoSEQ multiplex PCR; TCRdb's copy keeps in-frame clones and lacks some. The data contain about 320,000 clones, approximately 14% of them singletons. CDR3 length equals 15 residues. Trimming took 5 bases from V and 9 from J, leaving 22 bases between them. Germline CDR1 and CDR2: SGHTA and FQGNSA. Donors contributed one heparinised blood draw apiece, averaging approximately 120 mL. Input material: central memory CD4+ T cells from blood. The sequence derives from a man aged 30 to 45 in good health. V gene TRBV7-2 combines with J gene TRBJ1-2; perhaps TRBD1 as D (6 bases). The CDR3 protein is CASSPGVGPQVRYTF. The DNA of the CDR3 is TGTGCCAGCAGCCCAGGGGTCGGACCGCAAGTGCGCTACACCTTC.